This T cell receptor beta chain was identified in a study of T cell changes during pregnancy in multiple sclerosis. The table came from immunoSEQ multiplex PCR; TCRdb's copy has only in-frame clones and leaves some out. The data contain 70,000 to 100,000 clones, approximately 92% of them singletons. This CDR3 is built from 15 residues. V lost 3 bases, J lost 4 bases, and 7 bases stayed unmatched. Looked up from germline, CDR1 is LNHDA and CDR2 is SQIVND (reference sequence). This TCR derives from a female donor with multiple sclerosis, enrolled in a pregnancy study. Sample: peripheral blood, taken in the first trimester of pregnancy. The chain joins TRBV19 to TRBJ2-7; 9 nucleotides line up with TRBD1. The CDR3 nucleotides are TGTGCCAGTAGTATGGGACAGGGAGCAGGGTACGAGCAGTACTTC. Translating gives CASSMGQGAGYEQYF.